This T cell receptor beta chain is from a study of monozygotic twins with inflammatory bowel disease. A note on this clonotype: Its antigen is currently unknown.

TCRdb reprocessed the 5' RACE reads and stores each CDR3 protein as one record, lacking DNA. The sample is made up of around 410,000 distinct CDR3 sequences, and the top ten hold less than 2.5% of it. Overall study findings and caveats: Backing was not found for a single strong signal or clonotype associated with IBD. Whether twins were concordant or discordant made no difference to repertoire similarity, possibly from limited power. Healthy twins shared more clonotypes with others than IBD patients, most markedly active ones.

Donors each contributed one blood sample measuring under 3 ml. Germline loops: CDR1 DFQATT, CDR2 SNEGSKA (reference sequence). The CDR3 is 16 amino acids. V gene TRBV20-1 combines with J gene TRBJ2-7; TCRdb gives TRBD2 as the D gene, but with no DNA this cannot be confirmed. The clonotype originates from a human donor with ulcerative colitis or Crohn's disease, or a healthy co-twin of an affected twin (not recorded which). The sequenced sample consisted of blood. The CDR3: CSARGLAGAGLDEQYF.